These 28 T cell receptor beta chains were sequenced from one sample in a study of T cell repertoires in cytomegalovirus infection. TCRdb recomputed calls from the reads with MiXCR, one row per CDR3 protein. The sample lists 630,000 or so distinct CDR3 sequences; 20% to 30% were seen once. The material sequenced was CD8+ T cells from PBMCs. Receptor source: a human donor in good health (CMV status not recorded). Some clones in this sample may be carry-over from other donors' samples.

This clonotype has at least ten counts. The rearrangement uses TRBV7-2 and TRBJ1-2; TRBD1 matches at 8 bases. The V and J ends lost 0 bases and 6 bases, in that order; junction bases with no gene match: 15. Germline CDR1 SGHTA, CDR2 FQGNSA. This CDR3 is 18 amino acids long. The CDR3 protein is CASSLASDRDLFQDGYTF. For the CDR3, the DNA is TGTGCCAGCAGCTTAGCCTCGGACAGGGATTTATTTCAGGATGGCTACACCTTC.

This clonotype was picked up many times. This chain uses TRBV7-3 with TRBJ2-1, with TRBD1 matching over 8 bases. The germline V gene encodes CDR1 SGHTA and CDR2 FQGTGA. The CDR3 is made up of 14 amino acids. Trimming cost V 4 bases and J 6 bases; bases outside gene matches: 5. The CDR3 sequence is CASSSTGGLNEQFF. The CDR3 nucleotides are TGTGCCAGCAGCTCAACAGGGGGTCTCAATGAGCAGTTCTTC.

This chain links TRBV20-1 with TRBJ1-3; no clear D. Trimming removed 6 bases at V and 0 bases at J, with 12 bases between. The CDR3 length is 14 residues. Germline V gives CDR1 DFQATT, CDR2 SNEGSKA (reference sequence). Written as DNA, the CDR3 is TGCAGTGCCTCGGGAGCGAACTCTGGAAACACCATATATTTT. It translates to CSASGANSGNTIYF.

As to this clonotype: Since a much larger clone is just one base distant, this may be a read error. The rearrangement uses TRBV4-1 and TRBJ2-1; D uncertain. V was pared by 4 bases and J by 0 bases, with 10 bases between. The CDR3 spans 15 residues. The germline gives CDR1 MGHRA, CDR2 YSYEKL. CDR3 nucleotide sequence: TGCGCCAGCAGCCCCTTTATCCTCTCCTACAATGAGCAGTTCTTC. Encoded protein: CASSPFILSYNEQFF.

This clonotype was detected many times. V gene TRBV28 combines with J gene TRBJ2-1, with 7 bases that match TRBD1. Losses at the gene ends were 5 bases for V and 0 bases for J; bases not matched to a gene: 10. CDR1 and CDR2 (germline): MDHEN, SYDVKM. The CDR3 has 17 residues. CDR3 sequence (DNA): TGTGCCAGCAGTGGAGACCTGACAGGGTTCTCCTACAATGAGCAGTTCTTC. Its protein product is CASSGDLTGFSYNEQFF.

This clonotype has just a few counts. The J gene is TRBJ1-1, the V gene TRBV5-1; 8 bases line up with TRBD1. The CDR3 totals 14 residues. Germline CDR1 is SGHRS and CDR2 is YFSETQ. The V segment lost 4 bases and the J segment 1 base; nucleotides outside the gene matches: 3. The CDR3 is CASSAGGWNTEAFF. The CDR3 region has the DNA TGCGCCAGCAGCGCAGGGGGCTGGAACACTGAAGCTTTCTTT.

V is TRBV28 and J is TRBJ2-5; possible D gene TRBD1, 5 bases. Germline lookup yields CDR1 MDHEN and CDR2 SYDVKM. The CDR3 is made up of 13 amino acids. V shed 5 bases and J shed 1 base, with 8 bases lying between them. This CDR3 is CASSPQAQETQYF. The CDR3, as DNA: TGTGCCAGCAGTCCACAGGCCCAAGAGACCCAGTACTTC.

The chain carries TRBV29-1 and TRBJ1-5, with D possibly matching TRBD1 (5 bases). CDR3 size: 11 residues. CDR1 is SQVTM and CDR2 is ANQGSEA in the germline V gene. V was pared by 1 base and J by 11 bases, with 9 bases between. CDR3 coding DNA: TGCAGCGTTGAAGTAGAGGGGACCCAGCATTTT. Amino acid sequence: CSVEVEGTQHF. The full variable domain, its missing parts supplied by reference TRBV29-1 and TRBJ1-5, is SAVISQKPSRDICQRGTSLTIQCQVDSQVTMMFWYRQQPGQSLTLIATANQGSEATYESGFVIDKFPISRPNLTFSTLTVSNMSPEDSSIYLCSVEVEGTQHFGDGTRLSIL.

This clonotype has at least ten counts. The genes are TRBV7-2 and TRBJ1-2; a weak D match, TRBD1 (5 bases). V was clipped by 1 base and J by 4 bases, with 10 bases between them. Germline V CDR1 and CDR2: SGHTA, FQGNSA. The CDR3 extends over 14 amino acids. The DNA of the CDR3 is TGTGCCAGCAGCTTAGGGGGGACGGGCTATGGCTACACCTTC. Residues: CASSLGGTGYGYTF.

In its sample, this clonotype was seen many times. The chain is built from TRBV15 and TRBJ1-6; D unresolved. Deletions cut 0 bases from V and 10 bases from J, with 10 bases between. Germline values: CDR1 LNHNV, CDR2 YYDKDF (reference sequence). The CDR3 sequence is 14 residues long. CDR3: CATSRDLGQSPLHF. Written as DNA, the CDR3 is TGTGCCACCAGCAGAGATCTCGGGCAATCACCCCTCCACTTT.

This chain uses TRBV19 with TRBJ1-1, with D maybe TRBD1 (5 bases). Germline assignment: CDR1 LNHDA and CDR2 SQIVND (reference sequence). V gave up 5 bases and J gave up 11 bases, with 18 bases separating them. This CDR3 comprises 13 residues. The CDR3 nucleotides are TGTGCCAGTAGTCTCTCCGGAAGGGGCCTGGCTTTCTTT. Residues: CASSLSGRGLAFF.

As regards this clonotype: A much more abundant neighbour one base away suggests this may be a read error. CDR3 sequence (DNA): TGTGCCAGCAGCCTCACCGGGACAGGTCTGTTTCCGGGTGACTACACCTTC. Amino acids: CASSLTGTGLFPGDYTF. This chain links TRBV7-9 with TRBJ1-2; 8 bases are a match to TRBD1. V gave up 5 bases and J gave up 10 bases; unmatched junction bases: 21. This CDR3 is built from 17 residues. Germline V gene sequence: CDR1 SEHNR, CDR2 FQNEAQ (reference sequence).

V usage is TRBV20-1 and J usage is TRBJ2-7, with 9 bases fitting TRBD2. Germline loops: CDR1 DFQATT, CDR2 SNEGSKA (reference sequence). With 5 bases clipped from V and 4 bases from J, the junction kept 6 bases outside the gene matches. This CDR3 has 13 amino acids. The CDR3 DNA reads TGCAGTGCTGGGGCTAGCGGGGCGTACGAGCAGTACTTC. It specifies CSAGASGAYEQYF.

With respect to this clonotype: One junction end disagrees with the germline gene, perhaps due to a read error. The rearrangement uses TRBV11-2 and TRBJ2-1; 9 bases map to TRBD2. The CDR3 runs 16 residues. Germline V gives CDR1 SGHAT, CDR2 FQNNGV. The CDR3 bases are TGTGTCAGCAGCTTAGAAGTGACTAGCGGTTACAATGAGCAGTTCTTC. It encodes CVSSLEVTSGYNEQFF.

This clonotype was counted ten times or more. The chain joins TRBV4-1 to TRBJ1-5, with D hard to call. V was clipped by 2 bases and J by 6 bases, with 20 bases between them. The CDR3 has 17 residues. Germline lookup yields CDR1 MGHRA and CDR2 YSYEKL. The CDR3 region is CASSQQARERQFQPQHF. The CDR3 DNA sequence: TGCGCCAGCAGCCAACAAGCTAGAGAACGGCAGTTTCAGCCCCAGCATTTT.

The chain combines TRBV2 with TRBJ2-3, with 7 bases matching TRBD1. CDR1 is SNHLY and CDR2 is FYNNEI in the germline V gene. With V trimmed by 0 bases and J by 2 bases, 5 bases remained unmatched. This CDR3 is built from 16 residues. CDR3 nucleotide sequence: TGTGCCAGCAGTGAAGCCTTCAGGGGGAACACAGATACGCAGTATTTT. Protein sequence: CASSEAFRGNTDTQYF.

In this sample, this clonotype turned up many times. The gene calls are TRBV6-2 or TRBV6-3 and TRBJ1-1; the D is unclear. CDR1 and CDR2 from the germline V gene are MNHEY and SVGEGT. CDR3 length: 12 amino acids. V was trimmed by 2 bases and J by 3 bases, leaving 4 bases between them. The CDR3 nucleotides are TGTGCCAGCAGTTACCCGGACACTGAAGCTTTCTTT. It codes for CASSYPDTEAFF.

The chain links TRBV28 to TRBJ1-2; 9 bases line up with TRBD1. Per germline, CDR1 MDHEN and CDR2 SYDVKM. CDR3 length: 13 residues. V lost 7 bases, J lost 5 bases, and 5 bases stayed unmatched. CDR3 bases: TGTGCCAGCACGAGGGACAGGGCTTATGGCTACACCTTC. This codes for CASTRDRAYGYTF.

This clonotype has a handful of counts. V usage is TRBV6-2 or TRBV6-3 and J usage is TRBJ1-5; no firm D call. Trimming stripped 10 bases from V and 2 bases from J, with 12 bases between. The V gene's germline CDR1 is MNHEY and CDR2 SVGEGT. This CDR3 spans 13 amino acids. The chain's CDR3 is CAIGSSGNQPQHF. CDR3 nucleotides: TGTGCCATCGGGTCTTCGGGCAATCAGCCCCAGCATTTT.

This chain joins TRBV20-1 and TRBJ2-3; D possibly corresponds to TRBD2 (5 bases). Germline CDR1 and CDR2: DFQATT and SNEGSKA (reference sequence). V was pared by 3 bases and J by 0 bases, with 19 bases between. The CDR3 extends over 17 amino acids. DNA for the CDR3: TGCAGTGCTAGTATCCCCAGCGGAGCCGTGAGCACAGATACGCAGTATTTT. Its protein product is CSASIPSGAVSTDTQYF.

This clonotype was counted between two and nine times. This sequence joins TRBV29-1 and TRBJ2-3; TRBD2 might be the D (6 bases). With 4 bases removed from V and 2 bases from J, the gap between germline ends came to 16 bases. Per germline, CDR1 SQVTM and CDR2 ANQGSEA. CDR3 length: 15 residues. CDR3 coding DNA: TGCAGCGTTGTAACGGACTACCGCCCCACAGATACGCAGTATTTT. Protein sequence: CSVVTDYRPTDTQYF.

In this sample, this clonotype turned up many times. The chain is built from TRBV7-8 and TRBJ1-3; D unclear. Trimming removed 0 bases at V and 3 bases at J, with 6 bases between. The germline V gene encodes CDR1 SGHVS and CDR2 FQNEAQ. The CDR3 is made up of 14 amino acids. This chain's CDR3 is CASSLAAGGNTIYF. The CDR3 DNA follows: TGTGCCAGCAGCTTAGCGGCAGGTGGAAACACCATATATTTT.

This clonotype was detected many times. V gene TRBV12-3 or TRBV12-4 combines with J gene TRBJ2-7; D is perhaps TRBD1 (6 bases). This CDR3 is built from 15 residues. Trimming removed 5 bases from V and 2 bases from J, with 16 bases in between. The CDR3 region is CASSPPDRPTYEQYF. CDR3 nucleotide sequence: TGTGCCAGCAGTCCCCCGGACAGACCCACCTACGAGCAGTACTTC.

This clonotype has a count of ten or more. V and J are TRBV28 and TRBJ2-2; D not resolved. The CDR3 extends over 16 amino acids. Trimming took 0 bases from V and 0 from J, leaving 8 bases between them. In germline, CDR1 is MDHEN, CDR2 SYDVKM. CDR3 sequence: CASSLWADANTGELFF. The CDR3 DNA reads TGTGCCAGCAGTTTATGGGCGGACGCGAACACCGGGGAGCTGTTTTTT.

V gene TRBV5-6 combines with J gene TRBJ2-3; tentatively, D is TRBD1 (5 bases). Germline lookup yields CDR1 SGHDT and CDR2 YYEEEE. CDR3 length: 15 residues. V was trimmed by 2 bases and J by 0 bases, leaving 10 bases between them. This CDR3 reads CASSLPDSSTDTQYF. CDR3 DNA sequence: TGTGCCAGCAGCTTACCCGACAGCAGCACAGATACGCAGTATTTT.

V usage is TRBV7-6 and J usage is TRBJ1-2; no reliable D call. In germline, CDR1 is SGHVS, CDR2 FNYEAQ. V was trimmed by 4 bases and J by 5 bases, leaving 5 bases between them. CDR3 length: 11 residues. Here the CDR3 reads CASSWSYGYTF. Written as DNA, the CDR3 is TGTGCCAGCAGCTGGTCGTATGGCTACACCTTC.

This clonotype occurred many times. CDR3 sequence: CASSFRTGYEKLFF. The CDR3 bases are TGTGCCAGCAGTTTCAGGACAGGGTACGAAAAACTGTTTTTT. The chain recombines TRBV28 with TRBJ1-4, with 8 positions matching TRBD1. Germline V gene lookup returns CDR1 MDHEN and CDR2 SYDVKM. V shed 3 bases and J 8 bases; nucleotides not matched to a gene: 5. CDR3 length: 14 amino acids.

The DNA for the CDR3 is TGTGCCATCAGCCCCGGGACAGGGGGATTCCAAGGGTCCTACGAGCAGTACTTC. Translated: CAISPGTGGFQGSYEQYF. The chain joins TRBV10-3 to TRBJ2-7; TRBD1 matches at 11 bases. The CDR3 has 18 residues. CDR1 is ENHRY, CDR2 SYGVKD, per germline. The V gene end was trimmed by 6 bases and the J gene end by 1 base; junction bases not matched to a gene: 14.